The 24 T cell receptor beta chains presented below share a single source sample, sequenced in a study of graft-versus-host responses after intestinal transplantation. Their recognized antigens are unknown. Clones were sequenced by immunoSEQ multiplex PCR, and TCRdb holds only the in-frame ones, with some missing. The table includes some 110,000 clones, more than 85% detected once. This sample comprised unstimulated CD4+ T cells sorted from spleen or lymph node cells, obtained before intestinal transplant. The receptors derive from a human donor who received an intestinal transplant.

This clone was seen once. At one boundary the junction diverges from the germline segment, which might be a read error. Other DNA sequences in the same sample also yield this CDR3. V gene TRBV6-6 combines with J gene TRBJ2-1, with D maybe TRBD2 (6 bases). Germline lookup yields CDR1 MNHNY and CDR2 SVGAGI (reference sequence). The CDR3 length is 14 residues. The CDR3 here is CASRRGGASNEQFF. The CDR3 DNA follows: TGCGCCAGCAGAAGGGGCGGGGCCTCCAATGAGCAGTTCTTC.

This sequence joins TRBV5-6 and TRBJ1-6; D is perhaps TRBD1 (5 bases). V was cut by 0 bases and J by 8 bases, with 6 bases left in between. The CDR3 loop spans 13 amino acids. CDR1 is SGHDT, CDR2 YYEEEE, per germline. This CDR3 reads CASSLDRHSPLHF. The CDR3 nucleotides read TGTGCCAGCAGCTTGGACAGGCATTCACCCCTCCACTTT.

CDR3 residues: CASSLLGQGVHEQYF. The DNA for the CDR3 is TGCGCCAGCAGCTTGCTGGGACAGGGTGTCCACGAGCAGTACTTC. This chain links TRBV5-1 with TRBJ2-7, with 9 nucleotides matching TRBD1. This CDR3 has 15 residues. V gave up 1 base and J gave up 5 bases; unmatched junction bases: 7. Germline values: CDR1 SGHRS, CDR2 YFSETQ.

The V and J genes are TRBV18 and TRBJ2-5; no firm D call. The germline gives CDR1 KGHSH, CDR2 LQKENI. The CDR3 has 12 residues. V lost 4 bases and J 1 base, leaving 4 bases between the germline ends. The chain's CDR3 is CASSQSQETQYF. CDR3 sequence (DNA): TGTGCCAGCTCACAGAGCCAAGAGACCCAGTACTTC.

The chain combines TRBV30 with TRBJ1-1; D is ambiguous. Germline V lookup: CDR1 GTSNPN, CDR2 SVGIG (reference sequence). This CDR3 is 11 amino acids long. V shed 0 bases and J shed 9 bases, with 8 bases lying between them. CDR3 nucleotide sequence: TGTGCCTGGAGTGTACTTTTAAAAGCTTTCTTT. Translating gives CAWSVLLKAFF.

J is TRBJ2-7 and V is TRBV5-1; perhaps D is TRBD1 or TRBD2 (5 bases each). The germline gives CDR1 SGHRS, CDR2 YFSETQ. V was clipped by 0 bases and J by 2 bases, with 9 bases between them. The CDR3 totals 14 residues. As DNA, the CDR3 is TGCGCCAGCAGCTTGGGAGGGGTCCCCTACGAGCAGTACTTC. Encoded protein: CASSLGGVPYEQYF.

This chain uses TRBV7-6 with TRBJ2-5, with TRBD1 as a possible D gene (6 bases). The CDR3 contains 16 residues. The germline V gene has CDR1 SGHVS and CDR2 FNYEAQ. V was shortened by 3 bases and J by 2 bases, with 16 bases between the two germline ends. CDR3 protein: CASSLLVDRAQETQYF. The CDR3 DNA sequence: TGTGCCAGCAGCTTGCTCGTGGACAGAGCTCAAGAGACCCAGTACTTC.

The rearrangement joins TRBV7-6 to TRBJ1-4; D call uncertain. V was pared by 1 base and J by 5 bases, with 5 bases between. In germline, CDR1 is SGHVS, CDR2 FNYEAQ. The CDR3 totals 13 residues. The CDR3 DNA follows: TGTGCCAGCAGCTTAGTTTGGAATGAAAAACTGTTTTTT. Its translation is CASSLVWNEKLFF.

V usage is TRBV5-6 and J usage is TRBJ1-4; D is uncertain. This CDR3 is 14 amino acids long. Germline V lookup: CDR1 SGHDT, CDR2 YYEEEE. V was cut by 4 bases and J by 8 bases, with 15 bases left in between. CDR3 DNA: TGTGCCAGCAGCCGCAGGCGCCCGGAAGAAAAACTGTTTTTT. Residues: CASSRRRPEEKLFF.

This sequence joins TRBV15 and TRBJ1-1; the D gene is possibly TRBD1 (5 bases). Trimming took off 2 bases at V and 4 bases at J, with 17 bases between the two ends. Germline V gene sequence: CDR1 LNHNV, CDR2 YYDKDF (reference sequence). The CDR3 has 16 residues. CDR3 DNA: TGTGCCACCAGCAGATCTCTCCAGACAGTTCGCACTGAAGCTTTCTTT. Translated: CATSRSLQTVRTEAFF.

V is TRBV10-3 and J is TRBJ2-3, with 16 bases lining up with TRBD2. The CDR3 is made up of 19 amino acids. Germline V gene lookup returns CDR1 ENHRY and CDR2 SYGVKD. Trimming cost V 6 bases and J 4 bases; bases outside gene matches: 13. The CDR3 here is CAIRAGLAGGPISADTQYF. CDR3 nucleotides: TGTGCCATCAGAGCGGGACTAGCGGGAGGGCCGATCAGTGCAGATACGCAGTATTTT.

The rearrangement joins TRBV10-1 to TRBJ2-5; maybe TRBD1 (6 bases). This CDR3 is 13 amino acids long. CDR1 is WNHNN, CDR2 SYGVQD, per germline (reference sequence). Deletions cut 6 bases from V and 3 bases from J, with 11 bases between. CDR3 DNA: TGCGCCAGCAGCCGACAGGCGGAAGAGACCCAGTACTTC. It codes for CASSRQAEETQYF.

The chain joins TRBV7-3 to TRBJ2-1, with 8 bases aligning to TRBD2. J was trimmed by 9 bases and V by 5 bases; bases with no gene match: 9. The CDR3 sequence is 14 residues long. CDR1 is SGHTA and CDR2 is FQGTGA in the germline V gene. CDR3 DNA: TGTGCCAGCAGCCCCGGGACTAGGCATGTTGAGCAGTTCTTC. Encoded protein: CASSPGTRHVEQFF. The variable domain in full, completed from reference TRBV7-3 and TRBJ2-1, reads GAGVSQTPSNKVTEKGKYVELRCDPISGHTALYWYRQSLGQGPEFLIYFQGTGAADDSGLPNDRFFAVRPEGSVSTLKIQRTERGDSAVYLCASSPGTRHVEQFFGPGTRLTVL.

This clone was recorded only once. This sequence joins TRBV4-1 and TRBJ1-5; D possibly corresponds to TRBD1 (6 bases). Trimming removed 4 bases from V and 4 bases from J, with 17 bases in between. This CDR3 comprises 16 residues. From germline, CDR1 is MGHRA and CDR2 YSYEKL. CDR3 DNA sequence: TGCGCCAGCAGCCCCGCGCCGAGACAGGTTAATCAGCCCCAGCATTTT. Protein: CASSPAPRQVNQPQHF.

The genes are TRBV6-5 and TRBJ2-5; D is ambiguous. The CDR3 sequence is 13 residues long. V gave up 6 bases and J gave up 1 base, with 9 bases separating them. Germline CDR1 is MNHEY and CDR2 is SVGAGI. CDR3 coding DNA: TGTGCCAGCAGCCGGTCAGGCCAAGAGACCCAGTACTTC. It is translated as CASSRSGQETQYF.

J is TRBJ1-6 and V is TRBV5-6; tentative D call: TRBD1 (5 bases). CDR3 size: 13 residues. Germline-derived CDR1 and CDR2 are SGHDT and YYEEEE. V was pared by 1 base and J by 14 bases, with 13 bases between. This CDR3 reads CASSLRAGASLHF. In DNA form, the CDR3 reads TGTGCCAGCAGCTTGAGGGCCGGGGCCTCCCTCCACTTT.

The V call is TRBV6-1, the J call TRBJ1-5; D perhaps matches TRBD1 (6 bases). The CDR3 is 15 residues long. Trimming took off 7 bases at V and 6 bases at J, with 19 bases between the two ends. Germline loops: CDR1 MNHNS, CDR2 SASEGT. CDR3 in amino acids: CASKQGWVRGQPQHF. The DNA of the CDR3 is TGTGCCAGCAAACAGGGCTGGGTGAGGGGTCAGCCCCAGCATTTT.

This sequence joins TRBV7-9 and TRBJ1-1, with unresolved D. CDR1 and CDR2 from the germline V gene are SEHNR and FQNEAQ (reference sequence). V was shortened by 3 bases and J by 1 base, with 6 bases between the two germline ends. This CDR3 is 13 amino acids long. The CDR3 DNA sequence: TGTGCCAGCAGCTTCTACGGGAACACTGAAGCTTTCTTT. Encoded protein: CASSFYGNTEAFF. The variable domain in full, completed from reference TRBV7-9 and TRBJ1-1, reads DTGVSQNPRHKITKRGQNVTFRCDPISEHNRLYWYRQTLGQGPEFLTYFQNEAQLEKSRLLSDRFSAERPKGSFSTLEIQRTEQGDSAMYLCASSFYGNTEAFFGQGTRLTVV.

Note on this clone: Other DNA sequences in the sample encode the same CDR3. This chain joins TRBV6-5 and TRBJ2-7; D remains ambiguous. Germline V gene sequence: CDR1 MNHEY, CDR2 SVGAGI. Deletions cut 2 bases from V and 0 bases from J, with 11 bases between. The CDR3 covers 15 residues. CDR3 sequence: CASSYERQSSYEQYF. Here the CDR3 DNA reads TGTGCCAGCAGTTACGAGAGGCAAAGCTCCTACGAGCAGTACTTC.

The gene calls are TRBV6-5 and TRBJ1-3; D not resolved. The V gene's germline CDR1 is MNHEY and CDR2 SVGAGI. The CDR3 is 16 residues long. V lost 0 bases and J 0 bases, leaving 9 bases between the germline ends. CDR3 DNA: TGTGCCAGCAGTTACTCAATGTGGAGCTCTGGAAACACCATATATTTT. This encodes CASSYSMWSSGNTIYF.

The chain couples TRBV2 to TRBJ2-5; 9 positions match TRBD2. The V gene end was trimmed by 10 bases and the J gene end by 4 bases; junction bases not matched to a gene: 4. Per the germline V gene, CDR1 is SNHLY and CDR2 is FYNNEI. The length of the CDR3 is 12 residues. CDR3 residues: CATMRGGETQYF. In DNA, the CDR3 is TGTGCCACCATGCGGGGGGGAGAGACCCAGTACTTC.

This chain connects TRBV10-3 to TRBJ1-6, with a possible D match to TRBD1 (5 bases). Germline V gene sequence: CDR1 ENHRY, CDR2 SYGVKD. The CDR3 has 13 residues. Trimming took off 5 bases at V and 9 bases at J, with 11 bases between the two ends. The CDR3 region is CAISLPGRSPLHF. In nucleotides, the CDR3 is TGTGCCATCAGTTTGCCAGGGCGTTCACCCCTCCACTTT.

CDR3 in amino acids: CAIQDGTGELFF. Here the CDR3 DNA reads TGTGCCATCCAGGATGGGACCGGGGAGCTGTTTTTT. V usage is TRBV10-3 and J usage is TRBJ2-2; D ambiguous. Germline loops: CDR1 ENHRY, CDR2 SYGVKD. The V end was cut by 8 bases, the J end by 5 bases, with 9 bases between. The CDR3 runs 12 residues.

V gene TRBV5-6 combines with J gene TRBJ1-5; D may be TRBD1 (6 bases). The V gene lost 1 base and the J gene lost 7 bases, with 12 bases spanning the gap. CDR3 length: 14 residues. Germline CDR1 SGHDT, CDR2 YYEEEE. The CDR3 reads CASSLWAGVQPQHF. CDR3 DNA sequence: TGTGCCAGCAGCTTGTGGGCAGGGGTACAGCCCCAGCATTTT.